This T cell receptor beta chain originates from a study of blood T cell repertoires in COVID-19. CDR3 size: 15 residues. Trimming left V 6 bases short and J 4 bases short, with 13 bases between. The germline V gene encodes CDR1 LNHDA and CDR2 SQIVND (reference sequence). Sequencing was performed with immunoSEQ multiplex PCR; in TCRdb, only in-frame clones are kept and a portion is missing. The repertoire holds fewer than 250,000 clones, with 65% to 85% as singletons. The source is a man aged 50-60 years with active or convalescent COVID-19. The sequencing input was peripheral blood. The chain carries TRBV19 and TRBJ2-6, with a possible D match to TRBD1 (5 bases). The CDR3: CASRTGLWGANVLTF. DNA of the CDR3: TGTGCCAGTAGAACAGGCCTCTGGGGGGCCAACGTCCTGACTTTC.